Reported below is one TCR beta chain. The data are from a study of T cell responses to AZD1222 COVID-19 vaccine. The length of the CDR3 is 13 residues. Trimming removed 0 bases at V and 6 bases at J, with 6 bases between. Germline CDR1 MGHRA, CDR2 YSYEKL. TCRdb's copy holds only in-frame clones and misses some; the assay was immunoSEQ multiplex PCR. Altogether some 120,000 clones are present, about 90% being singletons, with the ten largest covering 6% to 9%. Sequencing used peripheral blood, obtained 28 days after the second AZD1222 dose. This clonotype was sampled from an adult who received the AZD1222 COVID-19 vaccine. The chain carries TRBV4-1 and TRBJ2-1; no clear D. CDR3 protein: CASSQDRSNEQFF. CDR3 sequence (DNA): TGCGCCAGCAGCCAAGATAGGAGCAATGAGCAGTTCTTC.